This T cell receptor (beta chain) originates from a study of blood T cell repertoires in COVID-19. Measured with immunoSEQ multiplex PCR; TCRdb has only the in-frame clones, and not every one. This repertoire shows some 360,000 clones, almost 90% found once; its top ten account for around 0.92%. Per germline, CDR1 MNHEY and CDR2 SVGAGI. The CDR3 is 15 amino acids. The V end was cut by 2 bases, the J end by 2 bases, with 9 bases between. The TCR sequence derives from a woman in her 30s who had been exposed to COVID-19. The chain is built from TRBV6-5 and TRBJ2-2, with D perhaps matching TRBD1 (5 bases). Sequencing input: PBMCs or T cells enriched from blood (not recorded which). The DNA for the CDR3 is TGTGCCAGCAGTTACGGGGCAGGTAACACCGGGGAGCTGTTTTTT. Encoded protein: CASSYGAGNTGELFF.